Listed here are 31 T cell receptor beta chains from one sample, sequenced in a study of Ad26.COV2.S vaccination and SARS-CoV-2 variants. Sequenced by immunoSEQ multiplex PCR; TCRdb stores in-frame clones only, minus some. The table has approximately 410,000 clones, roughly 90% seen once. Treatment meaning: about 20 received Ad26.COV2.S at low or high dose, single or two shots; 5 received placebo; per-sample allocation not given. Day 63 after the first injection of vaccine or placebo was the sampling time. The starting material was peripheral blood, obtained in a trial of Ad26.COV2.S vaccine versus placebo. The receptor set was obtained from a person between 18 and 65 years old who received the Ad26.COV2.S COVID-19 vaccine or a placebo.

The chain joins TRBV6-2 or TRBV6-3 to TRBJ1-2; 7 bases align to TRBD1. In germline, CDR1 is MNHEY, CDR2 SVGEGT. The CDR3 sequence is 16 residues long. The V and J ends lost 4 bases and 4 bases, in that order; junction bases with no gene match: 12. The CDR3 region has the DNA TGTGCCAGCAGTTTTCTGAACAGGGGCTCCTTCTATGGCTACACCTTC. Translated: CASSFLNRGSFYGYTF.

The chain links TRBV6-2 or TRBV6-3 to TRBJ2-1; D is undetermined. Germline V lookup: CDR1 MNHEY, CDR2 SVGEGT. CDR3 size: 16 residues. V gave up 5 bases and J gave up 2 bases, with 16 bases separating them. CDR3 sequence reads: CASSLRGSFAYNEQFF. The CDR3 region has the DNA TGTGCCAGCAGTCTCCGTGGCAGCTTCGCCTACAATGAGCAGTTCTTC.

This chain uses TRBV12-3 or TRBV12-4 with TRBJ2-5; 7 bases line up with TRBD1. CDR3 size: 13 residues. V gave up 8 bases and J gave up 2 bases; unmatched junction bases: 5. CDR3 sequence reads: CASRQGTQETQYF. The CDR3 DNA is TGTGCCAGCCGACAGGGCACACAAGAGACCCAGTACTTC.

This clone was counted a single time. The chain joins TRBV6-1 to TRBJ2-4; the D is unclear. This CDR3 contains 20 residues. V lost 4 bases to trimming and J lost 2 bases, with 27 bases between them. Per the germline V gene, CDR1 is MNHNS and CDR2 is SASEGT. The CDR3 here is CASSAAPSAWGFDTKNIQYF. As DNA, the CDR3 is TGTGCCAGCAGTGCAGCCCCCAGTGCGTGGGGTTTTGACACCAAAAACATTCAGTACTTC.

In nucleotides, the CDR3 is TGTGCCAGCAGTTTAGAAGTGGCTTGGAAAGAGACCCAGTACTTC. Translating it yields CASSLEVAWKETQYF. V gene TRBV28 combines with J gene TRBJ2-5; D is unresolved. The CDR3 loop spans 15 amino acids. The germline V and J ends were trimmed by 2 bases and 3 bases, with 13 bases remaining between them. Germline V gene data show CDR1 as MDHEN and CDR2 as SYDVKM.

The CDR3 protein is CASRTTGKSNQPQHF. The CDR3 bases are TGTGCCAGTAGAACAACAGGGAAATCCAATCAGCCCCAGCATTTT. V and J are TRBV19 and TRBJ1-5; maybe TRBD1 (6 bases). Germline V CDR1 and CDR2: LNHDA, SQIVND (reference sequence). Trimming pared 6 bases from V and 3 bases from J, leaving 15 bases between. This CDR3 is built from 15 residues.

The J gene is TRBJ2-6, the V gene TRBV9; D unclear. Germline V lookup: CDR1 SGDLS, CDR2 YYNGEE. V was shortened by 2 bases and J by 3 bases, with 3 bases between the two germline ends. This CDR3 is 13 amino acids long. The CDR3 DNA reads as TGTGCCAGCAGCGTTTATGGGGCCAACGTCCTGACTTTC. It codes for CASSVYGANVLTF.

This chain connects TRBV5-6 to TRBJ1-5; no reliable D call. Trimming took 4 bases from V and 2 from J, leaving 10 bases between them. CDR1 is SGHDT and CDR2 is YYEEEE in the germline V gene. The CDR3 loop spans 14 amino acids. The CDR3 DNA reads as TGTGCCAGCAGCCAAAATTTCCGCAATCAGCCCCAGCATTTT. Its translation is CASSQNFRNQPQHF.

The V and J genes are TRBV7-2 and TRBJ1-3; 9 positions agree with TRBD1. With V trimmed by 5 bases and J by 0 bases, 14 bases remained unmatched. This CDR3 has 19 residues. Germline CDR1 SGHTA, CDR2 FQGNSA. The CDR3: CASSQLGGGQGPSGNTIYF. For the CDR3, the DNA is TGTGCCAGCAGCCAGCTTGGGGGGGGACAGGGACCCTCTGGAAACACCATATATTTT.

V is TRBV6-4 and J is TRBJ1-2; 10 positions agree with TRBD1. This CDR3 is 15 amino acids long. V gave up 5 bases and J gave up 6 bases; unmatched junction bases: 9. Germline V gene lookup returns CDR1 MRHNA and CDR2 SNTAGT. The CDR3 here is CASSHRQGAADGYTF. The CDR3 DNA reads as TGTGCCAGCAGTCATAGACAGGGGGCAGCTGATGGCTACACCTTC.

This sequence joins TRBV7-2 and TRBJ2-7; TRBD2 aligns across 14 bases. Germline V gives CDR1 SGHTA, CDR2 FQGNSA. The CDR3 loop spans 16 amino acids. V trimming: 3 bases; J trimming: 5 bases; junction bases outside the gene matches: 6. This chain's CDR3 is CASSLRLAGGLDEQYF. The DNA for the CDR3 is TGTGCCAGCAGCTTGCGACTAGCGGGGGGGCTCGACGAGCAGTACTTC.

The chain joins TRBV20-1 to TRBJ2-7; perhaps TRBD2 as D (5 bases). V was clipped by 3 bases and J by 3 bases, with 9 bases between them. This CDR3 spans 12 amino acids. CDR1 DFQATT and CDR2 SNEGSKA come from the germline V gene (reference sequence). This CDR3 is CSASWTDYEQYF. In DNA form, the CDR3 reads TGCAGTGCTAGTTGGACTGACTACGAGCAGTACTTC.

The chain couples TRBV2 to TRBJ2-7, with D unclear. Germline CDR1 reads SNHLY; CDR2 reads FYNNEI. Between the trimmed V and J ends, which lost 6 bases and 6 bases, there was a span of 9 bases. The CDR3 spans 11 residues. In nucleotides, the CDR3 is TGTGCCAGCAGAGGGCCCTCCGAGCAGTACTTC. Translating it yields CASRGPSEQYF. The full variable domain, its missing parts supplied by reference TRBV2 and TRBJ2-7, is EPEVTQTPSHQVTQMGQEVILRCVPISNHLYFYWYRQILGQKVEFLVSFYNNEISEKSEIFDDQFSVERPDGSNFTLKIRSTKLEDSAMYFCASRGPSEQYFGPGTRLTVT.

V is TRBV18 and J is TRBJ2-7; TRBD1 matches at 7 bases. The CDR3 has 14 amino acids. Germline V gene lookup returns CDR1 KGHSH and CDR2 LQKENI. V dropped 3 bases and J dropped 3; count of bases not matched to a gene: 5. This CDR3 is CASSPGTDVYEQYF. In nucleotides, the CDR3 is TGTGCCAGCTCACCTGGGACAGATGTCTACGAGCAGTACTTC.

The CDR3 sequence: CSVEGGGQGPETQYF. CDR3 DNA: TGCAGCGTTGAAGGTGGGGGACAGGGCCCCGAGACCCAGTACTTC. The V and J genes are TRBV29-1 and TRBJ2-5, with 9 bases identical to TRBD1. The CDR3 sequence is 15 residues long. Germline V gene lookup returns CDR1 SQVTM and CDR2 ANQGSEA. V was clipped by 1 base and J by 5 bases; unmatched bases: 8.

This chain's CDR3 is CASSPTRGGGYGYTF. The CDR3 DNA reads TGTGCCAGCAGTCCGACGCGGGGTGGTGGCTATGGCTACACCTTC. The chain has TRBV27 and TRBJ1-2; D is uncertain. Germline V gives CDR1 MNHEY, CDR2 SMNVEV (reference sequence). V was cut by 5 bases and J by 4 bases, with 17 bases left in between. The CDR3 totals 15 residues.

The chain carries TRBV9 and TRBJ2-5; 8 nucleotides agree with TRBD2. J was trimmed by 9 bases and V by 0 bases; bases with no gene match: 4. This CDR3 spans 13 amino acids. Germline assignment: CDR1 SGDLS and CDR2 YYNGEE. CDR3 nucleotide sequence: TGTGCCAGCAGCGTAGGTGGTAGCGGGGCCCAGTACTTC. Translation: CASSVGGSGAQYF.

This chain uses TRBV27 with TRBJ1-2, with D hard to call. Trimming took off 3 bases at V and 6 bases at J, with 11 bases between the two ends. The CDR3 is 13 amino acids. The V gene's germline CDR1 is MNHEY and CDR2 SMNVEV (reference sequence). Written as DNA, the CDR3 is TGTGCCAGCAGTTTCGACGGACTGGATGGCTACACCTTC. Amino acids: CASSFDGLDGYTF.

This clone was picked up a small number of times. The chain carries TRBV7-2 and TRBJ1-1, with D possibly being TRBD1 (5 bases). The CDR3 loop spans 13 amino acids. Germline V gives CDR1 SGHTA, CDR2 FQGNSA. The ends were cut back, 7 bases at V and 3 bases at J, with 12 bases in the middle. CDR3 sequence: CASTSQGYTEAFF. In nucleotides, the CDR3 is TGTGCCAGCACCTCGCAGGGCTACACTGAAGCTTTCTTT.

The gene calls are TRBV3-1 (or the pseudogene TRBV3-2) and TRBJ1-1; TRBD1 is a possible D gene (6 bases). This CDR3 is 17 amino acids long. Germline-derived CDR1 and CDR2 are LGHDT and YNNKEL (reference sequence). With 5 bases removed from V and 0 bases from J, the gap between germline ends came to 19 bases. CDR3 loop: CASSKDRGGQMNTEAFF. CDR3 nucleotides: TGTGCCAGCAGCAAGGATAGGGGGGGGCAGATGAACACTGAAGCTTTCTTT.

The chain joins TRBV5-1 to TRBJ1-1; maybe TRBD1 (6 bases). The CDR3 loop spans 15 amino acids. The V end lost 0 bases, the J end lost 3 bases, and 12 bases lay between the germline ends. The V gene's germline CDR1 is SGHRS and CDR2 YFSETQ. Here the CDR3 DNA reads TGCGCCAGCAGCTTGGTGGTCAGGGGATACACTGAAGCTTTCTTT. This gives the protein CASSLVVRGYTEAFF.

The chain couples TRBV27 to TRBJ1-6; TRBD1 might be the D (6 bases). The ends were cut back, 2 bases at V and 1 base at J, with 24 bases in the middle. CDR3 length: 21 residues. Per germline, CDR1 MNHEY and CDR2 SMNVEV (reference sequence). The CDR3 is CASSLKWTAGATRSYNSPLHF. The CDR3 nucleotides read TGTGCCAGCAGTTTAAAGTGGACAGCTGGAGCTACGAGGTCCTATAATTCACCCCTCCACTTT.

The chain is built from TRBV11-2 and TRBJ2-1; D is possibly TRBD2 (7 bases). This CDR3 spans 12 amino acids. Germline values: CDR1 SGHAT, CDR2 FQNNGV. Trimming left V 2 bases short and J 15 bases short, with 14 bases between. In nucleotides, the CDR3 is TGTGCCAGCAGCTTAAGGTCCGGGGGGCTGTTCTTC. Its translation: CASSLRSGGLFF.

The chain recombines TRBV5-6 with TRBJ2-5; no firm D call. CDR1 and CDR2 (germline): SGHDT, YYEEEE. This CDR3 spans 13 amino acids. The V end lost 1 base, the J end lost 3 bases, and 7 bases lay between the germline ends. The CDR3 is CASSLPRKETQYF. Written as DNA, the CDR3 is TGTGCCAGCAGCTTGCCCAGGAAAGAGACCCAGTACTTC.

The rearrangement joins TRBV5-1 to TRBJ1-1; TRBD1 is a possible D gene (6 bases). Trimming took off 4 bases at V and 6 bases at J, with 16 bases between the two ends. The germline V gene has CDR1 SGHRS and CDR2 YFSETQ. The CDR3 runs 14 residues. CDR3 loop: CASSLTGGGPEAFF. CDR3 nucleotides: TGCGCCAGCAGCCTAACGGGGGGCGGTCCTGAAGCTTTCTTT.

The J gene is TRBJ1-2, the V gene TRBV30; no firm D call. Germline assignment: CDR1 GTSNPN and CDR2 SVGIG (reference sequence). Trimming pared 0 bases from V and 3 bases from J, leaving 20 bases between. This CDR3 is built from 17 residues. The CDR3 protein is CAWSVLGFGTEDYGYTF. The CDR3 bases are TGTGCCTGGAGTGTACTCGGTTTCGGTACAGAGGACTATGGCTACACCTTC.

This rearrangement joins TRBV3-1 (or the pseudogene TRBV3-2) to TRBJ1-3; D ambiguous. Germline V gives CDR1 LGHDT, CDR2 YNNKEL (reference sequence). The V and J ends lost 0 bases and 7 bases respectively, with 4 bases between them. The CDR3 spans 12 residues. The DNA for the CDR3 is TGTGCCAGCAGCCAAGAAAGGAACACCATATATTTT. Protein: CASSQERNTIYF.

The chain combines TRBV30 with TRBJ1-1, with TRBD1 as a possible D gene (5 bases). Per the germline V gene, CDR1 is GTSNPN and CDR2 is SVGIG (reference sequence). The CDR3 is 19 residues long. V lost 0 bases, J lost 3 bases, and 26 bases lay in between. The CDR3 coding sequence is TGTGCCTGGAGTGTAAACGGCCCAGGGCGCCTTTCGAGGGACACTGAAGCTTTCTTT. Amino acid sequence: CAWSVNGPGRLSRDTEAFF.

The chain has TRBV7-2 and TRBJ2-7; D is perhaps TRBD2 (6 bases). V was cut by 2 bases and J by 7 bases, with 18 bases left in between. The CDR3 runs 15 residues. From germline, CDR1 is SGHTA and CDR2 FQGNSA. CDR3 in DNA: TGTGCCAGCAGCTTACAGGGTACGGGCGGAGGGGAGCAGTACTTC. This gives the protein CASSLQGTGGGEQYF.

The chain couples TRBV27 to TRBJ2-2, with D hard to call. V dropped 2 bases and J dropped 5 bases, with 6 bases sitting between them. Germline V CDR1 and CDR2: MNHEY, SMNVEV (reference sequence). This CDR3 has 13 amino acids. As DNA, the CDR3 is TGTGCCAGCAGTTTACTCGGGACCGGGGAGCTGTTTTTT. Residues: CASSLLGTGELFF.

The chain carries TRBV7-6 and TRBJ2-3; no firm D call. CDR1 and CDR2 from the germline V gene are SGHVS and FNYEAQ. The CDR3 has 14 residues. Trimming removed 5 bases from V and 5 bases from J, with 14 bases in between. DNA of the CDR3: TGTGCCAGCAGCCTCCAGAGATCTGGAGATACGCAGTATTTT. Translated, it gives CASSLQRSGDTQYF.